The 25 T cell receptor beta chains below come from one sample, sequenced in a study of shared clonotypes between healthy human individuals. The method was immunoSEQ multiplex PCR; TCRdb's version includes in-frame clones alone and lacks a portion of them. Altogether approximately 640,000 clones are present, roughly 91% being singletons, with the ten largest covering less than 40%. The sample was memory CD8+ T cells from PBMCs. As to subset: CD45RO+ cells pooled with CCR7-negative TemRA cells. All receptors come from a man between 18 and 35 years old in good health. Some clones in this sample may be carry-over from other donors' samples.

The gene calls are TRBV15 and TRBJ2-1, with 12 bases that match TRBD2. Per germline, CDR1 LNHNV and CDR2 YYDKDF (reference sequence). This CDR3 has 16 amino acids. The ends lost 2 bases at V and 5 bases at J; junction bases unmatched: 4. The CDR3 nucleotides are TGTGCCACCAGCAGACGGACTAGCGGGGCCGACAATGAGCAGTTCTTC. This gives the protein CATSRRTSGADNEQFF.

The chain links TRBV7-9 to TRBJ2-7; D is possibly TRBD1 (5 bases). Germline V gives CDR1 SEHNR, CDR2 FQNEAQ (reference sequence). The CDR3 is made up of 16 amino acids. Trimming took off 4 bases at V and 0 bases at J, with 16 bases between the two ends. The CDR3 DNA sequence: TGTGCCAGCAGCTCAAGTCCCGACAGCCTCTCCTACGAGCAGTACTTC. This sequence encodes CASSSSPDSLSYEQYF. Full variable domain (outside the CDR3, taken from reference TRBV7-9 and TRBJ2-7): DTGVSQNPRHKITKRGQNVTFRCDPISEHNRLYWYRQTLGQGPEFLTYFQNEAQLEKSRLLSDRFSAERPKGSFSTLEIQRTEQGDSAMYLCASSSSPDSLSYEQYFGPGTRLTVT.

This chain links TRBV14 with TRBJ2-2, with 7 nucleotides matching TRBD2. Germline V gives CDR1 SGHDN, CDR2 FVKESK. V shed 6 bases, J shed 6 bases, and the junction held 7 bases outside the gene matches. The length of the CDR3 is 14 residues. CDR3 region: CASSVAGGAGELFF. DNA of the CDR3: TGTGCCAGCAGTGTCGCTGGGGGGGCCGGGGAGCTGTTTTTT.

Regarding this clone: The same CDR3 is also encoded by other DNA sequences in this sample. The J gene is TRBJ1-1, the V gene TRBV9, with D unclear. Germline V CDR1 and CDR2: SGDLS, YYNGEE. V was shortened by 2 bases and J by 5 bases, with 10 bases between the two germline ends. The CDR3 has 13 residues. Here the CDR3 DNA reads TGTGCCAGCAGCGTGGGTACGGGGACTGAAGCTTTCTTT. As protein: CASSVGTGTEAFF. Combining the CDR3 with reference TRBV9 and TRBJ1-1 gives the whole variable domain DSGVTQTPKHLITATGQRVTLRCSPRSGDLSVYWYQQSLDQGLQFLIQYYNGEERAKGNILERFSAQQFPDLHSELNLSSLELGDSALYFCASSVGTGTEAFFGQGTRLTVV.

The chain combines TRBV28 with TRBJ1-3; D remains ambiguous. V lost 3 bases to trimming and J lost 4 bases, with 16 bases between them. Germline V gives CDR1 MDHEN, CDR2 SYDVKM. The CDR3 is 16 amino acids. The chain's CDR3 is CASSLKVWAAGNTIYF. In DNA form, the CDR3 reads TGTGCCAGCAGTTTGAAGGTCTGGGCTGCAGGAAACACCATATATTTT.

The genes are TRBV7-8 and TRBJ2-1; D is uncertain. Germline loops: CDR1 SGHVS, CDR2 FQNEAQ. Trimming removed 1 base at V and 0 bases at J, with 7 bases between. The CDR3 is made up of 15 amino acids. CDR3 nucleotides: TGTGCCAGCAGCTTAGGGGTCGCCTCCTACAATGAGCAGTTCTTC. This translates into CASSLGVASYNEQFF.

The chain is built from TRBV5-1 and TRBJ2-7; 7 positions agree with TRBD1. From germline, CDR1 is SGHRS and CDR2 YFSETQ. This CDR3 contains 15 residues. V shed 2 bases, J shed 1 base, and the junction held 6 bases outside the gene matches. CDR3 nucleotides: TGCGCCAGCAGCTTTTTCCGGGACAGTTCCTACGAGCAGTACTTC. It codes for CASSFFRDSSYEQYF. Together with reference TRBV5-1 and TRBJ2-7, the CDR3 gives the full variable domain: KAGVTQTPRYLIKTRGQQVTLSCSPISGHRSVSWYQQTPGQGLQFLFEYFSETQRNKGNFPGRFSGRQFSNSRSEMNVSTLELGDSALYLCASSFFRDSSYEQYFGPGTRLTVT.

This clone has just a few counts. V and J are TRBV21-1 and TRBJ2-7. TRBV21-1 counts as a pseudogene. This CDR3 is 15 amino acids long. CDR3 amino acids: CASSKVPLTLYEQYF. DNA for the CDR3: TGTGCCAGCAGCAAAGTCCCGTTAACCCTCTACGAGCAGTACTTC.

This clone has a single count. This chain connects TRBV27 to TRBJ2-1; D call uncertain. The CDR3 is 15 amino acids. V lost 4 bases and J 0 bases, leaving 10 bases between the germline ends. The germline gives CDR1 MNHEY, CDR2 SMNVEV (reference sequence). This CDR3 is CASSYDGVSYNEQFF. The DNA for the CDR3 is TGTGCCAGCAGTTATGACGGAGTCTCCTACAATGAGCAGTTCTTC.

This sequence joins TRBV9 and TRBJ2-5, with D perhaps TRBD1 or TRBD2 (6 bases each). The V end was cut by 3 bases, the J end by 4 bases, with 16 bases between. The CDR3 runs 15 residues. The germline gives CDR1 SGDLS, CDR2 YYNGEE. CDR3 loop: CASSASLGGGETQYF. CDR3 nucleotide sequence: TGTGCCAGCAGCGCCAGTCTGGGGGGCGGAGAGACCCAGTACTTC.

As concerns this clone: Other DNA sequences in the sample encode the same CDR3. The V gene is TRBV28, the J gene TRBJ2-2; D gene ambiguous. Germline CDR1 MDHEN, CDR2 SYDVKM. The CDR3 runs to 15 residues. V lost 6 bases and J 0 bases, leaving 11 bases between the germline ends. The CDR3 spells CASRPTSANTGELFF. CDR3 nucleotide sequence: TGTGCCAGCAGACCGACGTCAGCGAACACCGGGGAGCTGTTTTTT.

This CDR3 is CASSFSQWGRQGALGNTIYF. In nucleotides, the CDR3 is TGTGCCAGCAGCTTCTCCCAGTGGGGGAGACAGGGGGCTCTCGGAAACACCATATATTTT. The chain has TRBV9 and TRBJ1-3; 10 bases align to TRBD1. With 4 bases clipped from V and 4 bases from J, the junction kept 20 bases outside the gene matches. The CDR3 is 20 amino acids. Germline assignment: CDR1 SGDLS and CDR2 YYNGEE.

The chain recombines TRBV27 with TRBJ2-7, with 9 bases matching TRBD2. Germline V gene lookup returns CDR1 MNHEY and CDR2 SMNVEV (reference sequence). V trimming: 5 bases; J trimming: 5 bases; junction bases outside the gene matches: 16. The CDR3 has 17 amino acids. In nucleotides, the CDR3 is TGTGCCAGCAGTCCGAAGGGCGCTAGCGGGATATGGCACGAGCAGTACTTC. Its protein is CASSPKGASGIWHEQYF.

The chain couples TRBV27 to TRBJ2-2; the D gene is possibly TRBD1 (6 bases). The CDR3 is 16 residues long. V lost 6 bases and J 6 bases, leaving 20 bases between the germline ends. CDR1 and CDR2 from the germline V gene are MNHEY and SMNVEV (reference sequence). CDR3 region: CASSNRDTTGPGELFF. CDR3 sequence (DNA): TGTGCCAGCAGCAATAGGGACACCACCGGTCCCGGGGAGCTGTTTTTT.

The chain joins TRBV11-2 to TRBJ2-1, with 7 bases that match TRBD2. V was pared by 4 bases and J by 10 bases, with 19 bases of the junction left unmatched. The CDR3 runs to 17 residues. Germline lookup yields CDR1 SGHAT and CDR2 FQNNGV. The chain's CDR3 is CASSYIRTRQRKSEQFF. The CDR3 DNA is TGTGCCAGCAGCTACATACGGACTAGACAAAGAAAGTCAGAGCAGTTCTTC.

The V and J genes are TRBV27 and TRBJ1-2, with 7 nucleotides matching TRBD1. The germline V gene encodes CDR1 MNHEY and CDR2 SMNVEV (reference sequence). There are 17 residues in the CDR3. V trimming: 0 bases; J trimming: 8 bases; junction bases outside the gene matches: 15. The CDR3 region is CASSLSIRDSLLRGYTF. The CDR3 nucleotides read TGTGCCAGCAGTTTATCCATTCGGGACAGTCTTCTGAGGGGCTACACCTTC.

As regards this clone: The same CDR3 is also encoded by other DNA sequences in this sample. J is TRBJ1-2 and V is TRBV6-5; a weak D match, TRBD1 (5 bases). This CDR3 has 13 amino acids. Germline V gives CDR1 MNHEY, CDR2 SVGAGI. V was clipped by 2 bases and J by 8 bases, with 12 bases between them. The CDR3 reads CASSYEGSYGYTF. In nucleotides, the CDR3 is TGTGCCAGCAGTTACGAGGGGTCCTACGGCTACACCTTC.

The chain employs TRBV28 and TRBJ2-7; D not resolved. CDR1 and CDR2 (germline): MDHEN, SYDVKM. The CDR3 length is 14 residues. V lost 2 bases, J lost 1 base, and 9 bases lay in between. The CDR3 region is CASSLDPGSYEQYF. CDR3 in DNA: TGTGCCAGCAGTTTAGACCCCGGATCCTACGAGCAGTACTTC.

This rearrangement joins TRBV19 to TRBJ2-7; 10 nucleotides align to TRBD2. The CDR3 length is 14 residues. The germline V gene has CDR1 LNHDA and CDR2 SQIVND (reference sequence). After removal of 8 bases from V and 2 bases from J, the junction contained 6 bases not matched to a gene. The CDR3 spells CASGTSGTTYEQYF. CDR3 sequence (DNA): TGTGCCAGTGGCACTAGCGGGACTACCTACGAGCAGTACTTC.

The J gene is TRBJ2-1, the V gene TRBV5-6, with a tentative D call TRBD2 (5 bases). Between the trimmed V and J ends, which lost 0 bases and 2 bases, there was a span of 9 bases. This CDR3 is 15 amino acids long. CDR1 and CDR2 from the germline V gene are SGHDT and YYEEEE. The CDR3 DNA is TGTGCCAGCAGCTTGGCGGGATGGGCCTACAATGAGCAGTTCTTC. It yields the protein CASSLAGWAYNEQFF. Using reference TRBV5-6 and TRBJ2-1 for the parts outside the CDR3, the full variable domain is DAGVTQSPTHLIKTRGQQVTLRCSPKSGHDTVSWYQQALGQGPQFIFQYYEEEERQRGNFPDRFSGHQFPNYSSELNVNALLLGDSALYLCASSLAGWAYNEQFFGPGTRLTVL.

The CDR3 coding sequence is TGTGCCAGCAGCTTCTGGACAGGGGAGAACACTGAAGCTTTCTTT. Protein: CASSFWTGENTEAFF. This sequence joins TRBV9 and TRBJ1-1; 9 bases align to TRBD1. The CDR3 loop spans 15 amino acids. Per the germline V gene, CDR1 is SGDLS and CDR2 is YYNGEE. Trimming at V came to 4 bases and at J to 1 base, leaving 5 bases not matched to a gene.

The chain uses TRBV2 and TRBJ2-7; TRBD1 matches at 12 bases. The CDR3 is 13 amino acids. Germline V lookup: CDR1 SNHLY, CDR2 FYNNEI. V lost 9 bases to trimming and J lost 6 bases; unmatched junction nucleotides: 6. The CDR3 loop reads CASRDRGRIEQYF. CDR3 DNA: TGTGCCAGTCGGGACAGGGGGCGCATCGAGCAGTACTTC.

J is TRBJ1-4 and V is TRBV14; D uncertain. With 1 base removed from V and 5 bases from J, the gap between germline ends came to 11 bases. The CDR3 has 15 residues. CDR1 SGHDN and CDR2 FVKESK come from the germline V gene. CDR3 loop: CASSQARRSNEKLFF. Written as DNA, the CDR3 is TGTGCCAGCAGCCAAGCGCGAAGGAGCAATGAAAAACTGTTTTTT.

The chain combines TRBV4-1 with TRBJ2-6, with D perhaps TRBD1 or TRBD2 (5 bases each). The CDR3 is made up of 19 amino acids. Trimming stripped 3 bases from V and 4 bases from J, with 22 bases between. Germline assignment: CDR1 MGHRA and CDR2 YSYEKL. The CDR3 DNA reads TGCGCCAGCAGCCAGGGAGAGGGGCCTTGGCCCTGGGGGGCCAACGTCCTGACTTTC. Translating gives CASSQGEGPWPWGANVLTF.

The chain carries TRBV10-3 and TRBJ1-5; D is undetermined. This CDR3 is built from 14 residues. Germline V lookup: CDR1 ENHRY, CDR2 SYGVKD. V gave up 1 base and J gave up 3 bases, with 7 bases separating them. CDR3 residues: CAISEYGVNQPQHF. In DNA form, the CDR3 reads TGTGCCATCAGTGAGTATGGAGTCAATCAGCCCCAGCATTTT.